This T cell receptor (beta chain) was identified during a study of response to subunit inactivated influenza vaccine. Findings of the study overall: T cells newly recruited by each seasonal influenza vaccination are few, the authors suggested.

The CDR3 is made up of 14 amino acids. CDR1 and CDR2 (germline): MDHEN, SYDVKM. Trimming removed 6 bases from V and 5 bases from J, with 16 bases in between. In its sample, this clonotype was seen a few times. Its antigen is still unknown. MiXCR, applied by TCRdb to the RT-PCR reads, yields one record per CDR3 protein. This sample has more than 400,000 distinct CDR3 sequences, with more than 7% found just once. The clonotype originates from a man in his fifties or sixties who received an inactivated influenza vaccine. Source: PBMCs from blood, taken less than 30 months after vaccination. This rearrangement joins TRBV28 to TRBJ1-1; no clear D gene. The CDR3 spells CASRPQDRRTEAFF. CDR3 DNA: TGTGCCAGCAGACCTCAGGACCGGCGGACTGAAGCTTTCTTT.